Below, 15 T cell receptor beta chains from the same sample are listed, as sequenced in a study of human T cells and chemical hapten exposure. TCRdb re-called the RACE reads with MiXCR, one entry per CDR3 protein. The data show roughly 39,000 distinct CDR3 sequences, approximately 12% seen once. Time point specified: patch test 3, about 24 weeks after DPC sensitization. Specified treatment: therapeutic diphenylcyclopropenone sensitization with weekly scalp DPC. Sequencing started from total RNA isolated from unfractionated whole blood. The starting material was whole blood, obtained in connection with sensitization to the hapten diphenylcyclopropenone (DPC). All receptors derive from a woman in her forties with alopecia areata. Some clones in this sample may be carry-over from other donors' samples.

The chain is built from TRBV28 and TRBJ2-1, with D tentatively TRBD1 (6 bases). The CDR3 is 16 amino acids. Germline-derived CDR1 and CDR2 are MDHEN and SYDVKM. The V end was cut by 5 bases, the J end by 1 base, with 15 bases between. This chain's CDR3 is CASSRRTAYSYNEQFF. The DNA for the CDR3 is TGTGCCAGCAGTCGTCGGACAGCCTATTCCTACAATGAGCAGTTCTTC.

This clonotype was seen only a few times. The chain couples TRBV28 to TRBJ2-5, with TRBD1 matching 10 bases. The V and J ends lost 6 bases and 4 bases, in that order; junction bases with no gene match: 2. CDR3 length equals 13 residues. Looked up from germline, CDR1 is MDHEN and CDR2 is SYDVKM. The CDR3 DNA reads TGTGCCAGCAGGACAGGGGGCCCAGAGACCCAGTACTTC. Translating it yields CASRTGGPETQYF.

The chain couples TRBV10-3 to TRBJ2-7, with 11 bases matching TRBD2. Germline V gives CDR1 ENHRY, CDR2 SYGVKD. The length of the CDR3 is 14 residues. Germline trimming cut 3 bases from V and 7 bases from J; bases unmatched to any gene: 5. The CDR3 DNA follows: TGTGCCATCAGTGAAGGGGTAGCGGGAGGGGAGCAGTACTTC. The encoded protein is CAISEGVAGGEQYF.

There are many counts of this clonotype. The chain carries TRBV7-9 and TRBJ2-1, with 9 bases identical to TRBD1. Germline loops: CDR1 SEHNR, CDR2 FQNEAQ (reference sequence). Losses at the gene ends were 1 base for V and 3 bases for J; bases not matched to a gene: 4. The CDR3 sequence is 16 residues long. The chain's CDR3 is CASSLVRQGGYNEQFF. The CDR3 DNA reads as TGTGCCAGCAGCTTAGTACGACAGGGGGGCTACAATGAGCAGTTCTTC.

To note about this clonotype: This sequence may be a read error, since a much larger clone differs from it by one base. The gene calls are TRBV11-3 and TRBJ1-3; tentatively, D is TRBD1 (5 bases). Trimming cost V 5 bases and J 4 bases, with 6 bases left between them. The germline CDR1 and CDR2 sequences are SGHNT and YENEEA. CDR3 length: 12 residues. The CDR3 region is CASSRTGNTIYF. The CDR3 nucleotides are TGTGCCAGCAGCCGGACAGGAAACACCATATATTTT.

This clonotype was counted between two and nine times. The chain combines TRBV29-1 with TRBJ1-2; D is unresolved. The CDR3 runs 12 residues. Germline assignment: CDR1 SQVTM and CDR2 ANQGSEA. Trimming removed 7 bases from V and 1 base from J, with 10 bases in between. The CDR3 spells CSADGDNYGYTF. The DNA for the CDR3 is TGCAGCGCCGACGGGGATAACTATGGCTACACCTTC.

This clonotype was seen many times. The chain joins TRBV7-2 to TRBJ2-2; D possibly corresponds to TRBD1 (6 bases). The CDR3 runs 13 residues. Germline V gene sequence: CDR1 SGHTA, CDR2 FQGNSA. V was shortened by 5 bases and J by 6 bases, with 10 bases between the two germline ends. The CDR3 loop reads CASSPGEPGELFF. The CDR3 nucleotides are TGTGCCAGCAGCCCAGGGGAGCCCGGGGAGCTGTTTTTT.

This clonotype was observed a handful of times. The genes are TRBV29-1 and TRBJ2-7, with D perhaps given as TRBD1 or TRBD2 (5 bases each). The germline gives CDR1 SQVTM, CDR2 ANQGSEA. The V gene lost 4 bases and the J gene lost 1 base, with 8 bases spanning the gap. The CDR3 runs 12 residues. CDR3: CSVAGTSYEQYF. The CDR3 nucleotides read TGCAGCGTTGCCGGGACGTCCTACGAGCAGTACTTC.

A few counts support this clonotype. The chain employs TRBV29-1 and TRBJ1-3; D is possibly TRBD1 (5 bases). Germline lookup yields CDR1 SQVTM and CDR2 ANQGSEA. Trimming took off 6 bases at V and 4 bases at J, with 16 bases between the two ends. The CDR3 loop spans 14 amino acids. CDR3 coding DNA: TGCAGCGTCATGGAGGGACGCAACGGAAACACCATATATTTT. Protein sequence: CSVMEGRNGNTIYF.

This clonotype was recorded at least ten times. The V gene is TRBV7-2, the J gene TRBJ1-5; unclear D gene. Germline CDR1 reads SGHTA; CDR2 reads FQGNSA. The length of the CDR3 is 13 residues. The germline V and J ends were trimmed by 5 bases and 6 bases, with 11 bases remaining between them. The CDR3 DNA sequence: TGTGCCAGCAGCCCGAGCGGGTTTCAGCCCCAGCATTTT. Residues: CASSPSGFQPQHF.

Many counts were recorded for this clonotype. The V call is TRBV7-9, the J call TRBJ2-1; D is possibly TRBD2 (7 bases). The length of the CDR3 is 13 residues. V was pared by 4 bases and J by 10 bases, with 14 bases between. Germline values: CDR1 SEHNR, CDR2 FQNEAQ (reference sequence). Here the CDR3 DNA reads TGTGCCAGCAGCTCTATGGCGGGGGCAGAGCAGTTCTTC. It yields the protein CASSSMAGAEQFF.

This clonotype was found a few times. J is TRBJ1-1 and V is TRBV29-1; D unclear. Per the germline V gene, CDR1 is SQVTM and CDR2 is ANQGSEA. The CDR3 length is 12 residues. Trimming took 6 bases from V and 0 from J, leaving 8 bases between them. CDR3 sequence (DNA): TGCAGCGTCGCAACAGTGAACACTGAAGCTTTCTTT. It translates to CSVATVNTEAFF.

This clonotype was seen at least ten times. Here the CDR3 DNA reads TGTGCCAGCAGCTTTGGGGGGGCTGAAACTGAAGCTTTCTTT. Its translation is CASSFGGAETEAFF. V is TRBV7-8 and J is TRBJ1-1, with D possibly TRBD1 on 6 matching bases. The CDR3 has 14 residues. Germline V gene sequence: CDR1 SGHVS, CDR2 FQNEAQ. The V and J ends lost 3 bases and 5 bases respectively, with 13 bases between them.

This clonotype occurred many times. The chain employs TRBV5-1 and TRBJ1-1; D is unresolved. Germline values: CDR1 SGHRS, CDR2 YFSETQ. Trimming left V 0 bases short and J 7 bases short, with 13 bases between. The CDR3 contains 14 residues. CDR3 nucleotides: TGCGCCAGCAGCTTGGTCGGCCGTGGGGATGAAGCTTTCTTT. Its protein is CASSLVGRGDEAFF.

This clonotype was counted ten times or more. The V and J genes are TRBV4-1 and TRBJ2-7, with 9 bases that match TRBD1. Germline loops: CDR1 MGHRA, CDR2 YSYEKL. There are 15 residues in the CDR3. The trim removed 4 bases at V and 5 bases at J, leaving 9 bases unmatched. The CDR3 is CASSPGQGVLDEQYF. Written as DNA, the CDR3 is TGCGCCAGCAGCCCGGGACAGGGCGTGCTAGACGAGCAGTACTTC.